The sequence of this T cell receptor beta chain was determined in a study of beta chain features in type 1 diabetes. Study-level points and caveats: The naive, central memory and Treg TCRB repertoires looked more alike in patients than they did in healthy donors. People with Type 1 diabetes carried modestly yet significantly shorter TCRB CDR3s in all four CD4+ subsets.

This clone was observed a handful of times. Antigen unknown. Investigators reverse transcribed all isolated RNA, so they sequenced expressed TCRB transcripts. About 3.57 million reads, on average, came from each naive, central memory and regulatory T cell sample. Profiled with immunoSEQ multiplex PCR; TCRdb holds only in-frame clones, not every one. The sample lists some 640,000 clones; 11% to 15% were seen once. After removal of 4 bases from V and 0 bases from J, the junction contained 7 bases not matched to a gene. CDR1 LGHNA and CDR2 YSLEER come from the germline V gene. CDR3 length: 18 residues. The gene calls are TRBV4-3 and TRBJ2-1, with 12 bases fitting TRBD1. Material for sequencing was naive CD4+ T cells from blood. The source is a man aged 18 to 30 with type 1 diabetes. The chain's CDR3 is CASSLGTGGAFSYNEQFF. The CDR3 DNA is TGCGCCAGCAGCCTCGGGACAGGGGGCGCATTCTCCTACAATGAGCAGTTCTTC.